This TCR beta chain was captured in a study of T-cell reconstitution after alpha-beta-depleted transplantation in children. The CDR3 is made up of 15 amino acids. With V trimmed by 1 base and J by 5 bases, 0 bases remained unmatched. Germline V gene sequence: CDR1 KGHSH, CDR2 LQKENI. This clonotype was counted ten times or more. Unique molecular identifiers were used to barcode this TCRbeta library. A single record per CDR3 protein comes from TCRdb applying MiXCR to the PCR reads. Altogether 100,000 to 120,000 distinct CDR3 sequences are present, about a tenth being singletons, with the ten largest covering 8%.

The J gene is TRBJ2-1, the V gene TRBV18; 12 bases are shared with TRBD2. The TCR comes from a human donor who donated a stem cell graft to a child with acute lymphoblastic leukemia. Sequenced here: PBMCs from the stem cell graft donor, sampled from the stem cell graft. DNA of the CDR3: TGTGCCAGCTCACCACGGACTAGCGGGGACAATGAGCAGTTCTTC. Its translation: CASSPRTSGDNEQFF.